These 5 T cell receptor beta chains share one sample of origin, sequenced in a study of CD8 T cells in Susac syndrome (dated by TCRdb to 2018 to 2020). The method behind the library was the immunoSEQ multiplex PCR assay. RNA was extracted with the RNeasy kit and roughly 0.5 to 1 ug was reverse transcribed using random hexamers. TCRdb reran the public reads through fastp at Q25 and MiXCR, keeping productive beta chains. Under each unique CDR3 protein, matching rows form one entry showing the most common genes and DNA. Within this sample are around 200,000 distinct CDR3 sequences, with over 90% of them counted one time only. Of the sample, about 0.15% falls within the top ten clones. The sample comprised CD8+ T cells from PBMCs. The receptor source for this set is a human donor with Susac syndrome.

The chain joins TRBV3-1 to TRBJ2-3; D call uncertain. There are 14 residues in the CDR3. Germline lookup yields CDR1 LGHDT and CDR2 YNNKEL (reference sequence). Trimming removed 4 bases from V and 2 bases from J, with 10 bases in between. The CDR3 here is CASSPRLITDTQYF. For the CDR3, the DNA is TGTGCCAGCAGCCCACGACTGATCACAGATACGCAGTATTTT.

The V and J genes are TRBV9 and TRBJ1-2; D is ambiguous. V lost 1 base and J lost 7, with 11 bases in between. This CDR3 contains 13 residues. Germline CDR1 SGDLS, CDR2 YYNGEE. For the CDR3, the DNA is TGTGCCAGCAGCGTATCCCTCGGTAGTGGCTACACCTTC. Translated, it gives CASSVSLGSGYTF.

CDR3 sequence (DNA): TGTGCCACCAGTGGGACAGGGGGCGCGGAACAGCCCCAGCATTTT. Protein product: CATSGTGGAEQPQHF. The V gene is TRBV24-1, the J gene TRBJ1-5; TRBD1 agrees at 11 bases. V shed 5 bases, J shed 7 bases, and the junction held 6 bases outside the gene matches. Per germline, CDR1 KGHDR and CDR2 SFDVKD. CDR3 size: 15 residues.

V usage is TRBV6-5 and J usage is TRBJ1-2, with 9 positions matching TRBD1. Looked up from germline, CDR1 is MNHEY and CDR2 is SVGAGI. The CDR3 consists of 16 residues. V lost 1 base and J lost 4; bases outside the gene matches: 7. Here the CDR3 DNA reads TGTGCCAGCAGTTACTATAGGACAGGGGACTTCTATGGCTACACCTTC. The encoded protein is CASSYYRTGDFYGYTF.

CDR3 in amino acids: CATSPAGSYEQYF. The CDR3 bases are TGTGCTACATCTCCAGCCGGGTCCTACGAGCAGTACTTC. The genes are TRBV7-9 and TRBJ2-7; D gene unclear. This CDR3 region has 13 residues. The germline V gene has CDR1 SEHNR and CDR2 FQNEAQ (reference sequence).